The rows below give T cell receptor beta chains drawn from one sample of a study of CD8 T cells in ankylosing spondylitis. MiXCR was run by TCRdb on the 5' RACE reads, yielding one entry per CDR3 protein. This sample has fewer than 400,000 distinct CDR3 sequences, with approximately 20% found just once. The sequencing sample was made of blood, either unsorted or a sorted T cell fraction (not recorded which). The source of these receptors is a male donor with ankylosing spondylitis. CDR3s include the opening cysteine and the closing phenylalanine or tryptophan. A D gene is named only where the DNA matches it firmly. Size values are once, few and many counts, or a class for expanded clones, and some rows have none.

j_call cdr3_length d_call v_call clone_size cdr3_nt cdr3_aa
TRBJ1-5 16 TRBD1 TRBV10-3 few TGTGCCATCAGTGACCCCGGGACAGGGGGCGGTCAGCCCCAGCATTTT CAISDPGTGGGQPQHF
TRBJ2-1 15 - TRBV7-9 - TGTGCCAGCAGCCCAGGGCGTCAGGGCTACAATGAGCAGTTCTTC CASSPGRQGYNEQFF
TRBJ2-2 14 - TRBV29-1 few TGCAGCGCAGGCCAACGCTCGAACACCGGGGAGCTGTTTTTT CSAGQRSNTGELFF
TRBJ1-1 13 - TRBV9 - TGTGCCAGCAGCGGGGAGGTTTTTGCTGAAGCTTTCTTT CASSGEVFAEAFF
TRBJ2-5 13 TRBD1 TRBV29-1 - TGCAGCGTTCTTGAGACAGGGTCTGAGACCCAGTACTTC CSVLETGSETQYF
TRBJ2-1 16 - TRBV7-9 - TGTGCCAGCAGCTTACGGTCGGCGAGCTCCTACAATGAGCAGTTCTTC CASSLRSASSYNEQFF
TRBJ2-7 15 TRBD1 TRBV20-1 - TGCAGTGCTAGAGACTGGGACAGGGGAACCTACGAGCAGTACTTC CSARDWDRGTYEQYF
TRBJ2-1 15 - TRBV10-3 - TGTGCCATCAGCCCCCATGAGCGGCCCCAGGGTGAGCAGTTCTTC CAISPHERPQGEQFF
TRBJ1-1 13 - TRBV10-3 once TGTGCCACCAACGGGTACGAGGGCACTGAAGCTTTCTTT CATNGYEGTEAFF
TRBJ2-1 14 TRBD2 TRBV12-3/TRBV12-4 many TGTGCCAGCAGTTTGGGGACTACCGCAGGGGAGCAGTTCTTC CASSLGTTAGEQFF
TRBJ2-1 13 - TRBV2 - TGTGCCAGCAGATGGACCCAAATCAATGAGCAGTTCTTC CASRWTQINEQFF
TRBJ2-1 15 TRBD1 TRBV5-1 - TGCGCCAGCAGCTTGGGGCAGGGGGCCCTAAATGAGCAGTTCTTC CASSLGQGALNEQFF
TRBJ2-3 16 - TRBV5-1 - TGCGCCAGCAGCCCCGCTAGCGCCCGTAGCACAGATACGCAGTATTTT CASSPASARSTDTQYF
TRBJ2-5 14 - TRBV7-6 - TGTGCCAGCAGCTTGCGACCCTCAACGGAGACCCAGTACTTC CASSLRPSTETQYF
TRBJ1-1 17 TRBD1 TRBV29-1 - TGCAGCGTGCCAACCTCGGGACAGGGGATCTTGGGCACTGAAGCTTTCTTT CSVPTSGQGILGTEAFF
TRBJ2-2 17 TRBD1 TRBV7-9 - TGTGCCAGCAGCTTAATTGCCGGCCCAGGGGGCACCGGGGAGCTGTTTTTT CASSLIAGPGGTGELFF
TRBJ2-3 16 - TRBV18 few TGTGCCAGCTCACCACGTGAGGGCTCCGGCACAGATACGCAGTATTTT CASSPREGSGTDTQYF
TRBJ2-1 15 TRBD2 TRBV12-3/TRBV12-4 few TGTGCCAGCCAACGACGGCGGGAGCTGTACAATGAGCAGTTCTTC CASQRRRELYNEQFF
TRBJ2-5 13 - TRBV7-2 - TGTGCCAGCAGCTGGGTTGCGCCAGAGACCCAGTACTTC CASSWVAPETQYF
TRBJ1-3 15 - TRBV7-9 many TGTGCCAGCAGCCCGGACATCCACTCTGGAAACACCATATATTTT CASSPDIHSGNTIYF
TRBJ1-1 13 - TRBV20-1 few TGCAGTGCTAGGAAACAGGGATCCACTGAAGCTTTCTTT CSARKQGSTEAFF
TRBJ2-6 15 - TRBV2 - TGTGCCAGCAGACAGGGTAGCTCTGGGGCCAACGTCCTGACTTTC CASRQGSSGANVLTF
TRBJ2-7 14 TRBD1 TRBV5-1 - TGCGCCAGCAGCAGAAGGGACAGGGGCAACGAGCAGTACTTC CASSRRDRGNEQYF
TRBJ2-7 15 TRBD1 TRBV12-5 few TGTGCTAGTGGTTTGGGCGGACAGGGTACCTACGAGCAGTACTTC CASGLGGQGTYEQYF
TRBJ2-7 16 TRBD2 TRBV18 few TGTGCCAGCTCACCCTCGGGACTAGCGGGAGTAAACGAGCAGTACTTC CASSPSGLAGVNEQYF
TRBJ2-4 17 TRBD2 TRBV28 - TGTGCCAGCAGTTCCCCATCGAGGGCCCCGGGACTAACTATTCAGTACTTC CASSSPSRAPGLTIQYF
TRBJ1-4 16 - TRBV7-9 - TGTGCCAGCAGCTTAGGTGGCCGACCAACTAATGAAAAACTGTTTTTT CASSLGGRPTNEKLFF
TRBJ2-2 20 TRBD2 TRBV11-1 few TGTGCCAGCAGCTTATCGTACTTTATGGTAGCGGGAGTAGGCACCGGGGAGCTGTTTTTT CASSLSYFMVAGVGTGELFF
TRBJ2-1 15 - TRBV6-2/TRBV6-3 few TGTGCCAGCAGTTCTCCTAGCCCGACGAACAATGAGCAGTTCTTC CASSSPSPTNNEQFF
TRBJ2-2 12 - TRBV6-2/TRBV6-3 - TGTGCCAGCAGCAACAGACCCGGGGAGCTGTTTTTT CASSNRPGELFF
TRBJ2-7 14 - TRBV7-9 few TGTGCCAGCAGCTTAGGTGGGAGTGGCGGCGAGCAGTACTTC CASSLGGSGGEQYF
TRBJ1-1 18 - TRBV6-2/TRBV6-3 few TGTGCCAGCAGTTACTCGGGAACAGGGACCTTATGGAACACTGAAGCTTTCTTT CASSYSGTGTLWNTEAFF
TRBJ1-1 13 TRBD1 TRBV27 - TGTGCCAGCAGACGGACAGGGAGAACTGAAGCTTTCTTT CASRRTGRTEAFF
TRBJ1-4 14 - TRBV5-6 few TGTGCCAGCAGCTTGGGATGGGGTAATGAAAAACTGTTTTTT CASSLGWGNEKLFF
TRBJ2-3 20 TRBD2 TRBV4-2 - TGTGCCAGCAGCCAAGAGAGGTGGGCGGGAGGGCCGGTAAAGGCAGATACGCAGTATTTT CASSQERWAGGPVKADTQYF
TRBJ2-3 14 - TRBV6-2/TRBV6-3 - TGTGCCAGCAGTTACCCTCTCGTGGGAGATACGCAGTATTTT CASSYPLVGDTQYF